The 29 T cell receptor beta chains given below trace back to one sample, sequenced in a study of human T cells and chemical hapten exposure. The sample's time point: patch test 1, 2 weeks after DPC sensitization. Stated treatment: therapeutic diphenylcyclopropenone sensitization with weekly scalp DPC. From the RACE reads, TCRdb called clonotypes with MiXCR, one entry per CDR3 protein. The data hold approximately 80,000 distinct CDR3 sequences, with 7.5% to 9% observed a single time. Sequencing was performed on whole blood, taken in connection with sensitization to the hapten diphenylcyclopropenone (DPC). Source of these receptors: a woman aged 25 to 39 with alopecia areata. Some clones in this sample may be carry-over from other donors' samples.

This clonotype was seen a handful of times. This rearrangement joins TRBV12-3 or TRBV12-4 to TRBJ1-1, with 7 bases matching TRBD1. J lost 1 base, V lost 4 bases, and 3 bases had no gene match. This CDR3 contains 14 residues. CDR3 nucleotides: TGTGCCAGCAGTTGGACAGGAGAGAACACTGAAGCTTTCTTT. It is translated as CASSWTGENTEAFF.

Concerning this clonotype itself: A junction end diverges from the germline sequence, so it may reflect a read error. V and J are TRBV3-1 and TRBJ2-2; D not resolved. Germline CDR1 is LGHDT and CDR2 is YNNKEL (reference sequence). This CDR3 is 14 amino acids long. CDR3 protein: CGSSHGLCTGELFF. CDR3 sequence (DNA): TGTGGCAGCAGCCATGGCCTCTGTACCGGGGAGCTGTTTTTT.

In this sample, this clonotype turned up many times. The chain has TRBV5-6 and TRBJ2-2; D might be TRBD2 (5 bases). Germline CDR1 is SGHDT and CDR2 is YYEEEE. The length of the CDR3 is 12 residues. Trimming shortened V by 5 bases and J by 6 bases, and 8 bases separated the two germline ends. The CDR3 DNA reads as TGTGCCAGCAGGTGGAGGTCCGGGGAGCTGTTTTTT. Its protein is CASRWRSGELFF.

This clonotype was picked up many times. The rearrangement joins TRBV30 to TRBJ2-4; D might be TRBD2 (5 bases). Trimming left V 5 bases short and J 7 bases short, with 18 bases between. Germline V gives CDR1 GTSNPN, CDR2 SVGIG (reference sequence). This CDR3 region has 14 residues. The CDR3 coding sequence is TGTGCCTGGCAAAATATATGGAGGTCGAACATTCAGTACTTC. It encodes CAWQNIWRSNIQYF.

This clonotype was found a few times. V and J are TRBV5-5 and TRBJ1-5; D ambiguous. The germline V gene has CDR1 SGHKS and CDR2 YYEKEE (reference sequence). The CDR3 is made up of 15 amino acids. Trimming removed 0 bases from V and 7 bases from J, with 14 bases in between. CDR3 nucleotide sequence: TGTGCCAGCAGCTTGGCGGGCTGGTCCGGGCAGCCCCAGCATTTT. Encoded protein: CASSLAGWSGQPQHF.

The chain combines TRBV24-1 with TRBJ2-3; D call uncertain. Per germline, CDR1 KGHDR and CDR2 SFDVKD. V lost 4 bases to trimming and J lost 2 bases, with 9 bases between them. CDR3 length equals 14 residues. The CDR3 is CATSDPTDTDTQYF. Written as DNA, the CDR3 is TGTGCCACCAGTGACCCTACAGACACAGATACGCAGTATTTT.

This clonotype appeared many times. V gene TRBV20-1 combines with J gene TRBJ2-7; TRBD1 matches at 8 bases. Germline CDR1 and CDR2: DFQATT and SNEGSKA (reference sequence). The length of the CDR3 is 13 residues. With 3 bases clipped from V and 2 bases from J, the junction kept 3 bases outside the gene matches. CDR3 residues: CSARDRVTYEQYF. For the CDR3, the DNA is TGCAGTGCTAGGGACAGGGTGACCTACGAGCAGTACTTC.

The chain uses TRBV20-1 and TRBJ2-3, with 9 bases that match TRBD2. The CDR3 loop spans 15 amino acids. Germline assignment: CDR1 DFQATT and CDR2 SNEGSKA (reference sequence). The ends lost 6 bases at V and 2 bases at J; junction bases unmatched: 9. The CDR3 loop is CSAGGTSSHTDTQYF. Written as DNA, the CDR3 is TGCAGTGCCGGAGGGACTAGCTCCCACACAGATACGCAGTATTTT.

This clonotype was picked up a small number of times. This chain connects TRBV7-9 to TRBJ2-5; 7 positions agree with TRBD2. The CDR3 spans 14 residues. CDR1 is SEHNR, CDR2 FQNEAQ, per germline (reference sequence). The ends lost 5 bases at V and 3 bases at J; junction bases unmatched: 6. The chain's CDR3 is CASSLRLAKETQYF. CDR3 DNA: TGTGCCAGCAGCCTGCGACTAGCAAAAGAGACCCAGTACTTC.

This clonotype has a count of ten or more. J is TRBJ1-5 and V is TRBV24-1; D is possibly TRBD1 (6 bases). This CDR3 has 17 amino acids. Germline V gives CDR1 KGHDR, CDR2 SFDVKD. V shed 2 bases and J shed 2 bases, with 15 bases lying between them. DNA for the CDR3: TGTGCCACCAGTGATTCCCGCAGGGGATCGGGCAATCAGCCCCAGCATTTT. Residues: CATSDSRRGSGNQPQHF.

The table lists this clonotype with a few counts. The rearrangement uses TRBV12-3 or TRBV12-4 and TRBJ2-2; the D is unclear. The V gene lost 3 bases and the J gene lost 8 bases, with 7 bases spanning the gap. CDR3 length equals 12 residues. The CDR3 region is CASSFGAGELFF. The CDR3 bases are TGTGCCAGCAGTTTTGGAGCGGGGGAGCTGTTTTTT.

The rearrangement links TRBV27 to TRBJ1-2; D call uncertain. The V gene lost 0 bases and the J gene lost 6 bases, with 11 bases spanning the gap. The germline V gene has CDR1 MNHEY and CDR2 SMNVEV (reference sequence). This CDR3 comprises 14 residues. CDR3 coding DNA: TGTGCCAGCAGTTTATCGGTCAGTTTTGATGGCTACACCTTC. It encodes CASSLSVSFDGYTF.

The CDR3 protein is CATNKDRQNTGELFF. The DNA of the CDR3 is TGTGCCACCAACAAGGACAGACAGAACACCGGGGAGCTGTTTTTT. This chain uses TRBV15 with TRBJ2-2; weak D call: TRBD1 (6 bases). Deletions cut 7 bases from V and 1 base from J, with 13 bases between. Germline lookup yields CDR1 LNHNV and CDR2 YYDKDF (reference sequence). The CDR3 is 15 amino acids.

This clonotype showed up just once. One base away lies a much larger clone, so this may be a sequencing read error. The conserved final phenylalanine or tryptophan is absent from the CDR3, which likely points to a read error. This chain uses TRBV3-1 with TRBJ1-6; unclear D gene. V was pared by 1 base and J by 3 bases, with 10 bases between. CDR3 size: 16 residues. Germline CDR1 is LGHDT and CDR2 is YNNKEL (reference sequence). CDR3 coding DNA: TGTGCCAGCAGCCAAGGGGTCGGTTTCTATAATTCACCCCTCCACTTA. This translates into CASSQGVGFYNSPLHL.

This clonotype was seen ten or more times. The genes are TRBV6-5 and TRBJ2-2; possibly TRBD1 for D (6 bases). From germline, CDR1 is MNHEY and CDR2 SVGAGI. The CDR3 length is 13 residues. The V and J ends lost 8 bases and 6 bases respectively, with 13 bases between them. The CDR3 DNA sequence: TGTGCCAGCCGCCGACAGGTCGCCGGGGAGCTGTTTTTT. As protein: CASRRQVAGELFF.

This clonotype was detected only a few times. The CDR3 protein is CASSHDRNTGELFF. CDR3 sequence (DNA): TGCGCCAGCAGCCATGACAGGAACACCGGGGAGCTGTTTTTT. The J gene is TRBJ2-2, the V gene TRBV5-1; possibly TRBD1 for D (5 bases). Germline assignment: CDR1 SGHRS and CDR2 YFSETQ. This CDR3 contains 14 residues. Trimming shortened V by 4 bases and J by 1 base, and 8 bases separated the two germline ends.

This clonotype was found many times. The chain combines TRBV5-1 with TRBJ1-3; D is uncertain. Germline V lookup: CDR1 SGHRS, CDR2 YFSETQ. Trimming left V 1 base short and J 8 bases short, with 7 bases between. This CDR3 is 12 amino acids long. This CDR3 reads CASSLRGDTIYF. The CDR3 nucleotides are TGCGCCAGCAGCTTGAGAGGAGACACCATATATTTT.

The gene calls are TRBV11-2 and TRBJ2-7, with D possibly matching TRBD2 (7 bases). CDR3 length: 13 amino acids. Trimming left V 5 bases short and J 9 bases short, with 17 bases between. The germline V gene encodes CDR1 SGHAT and CDR2 FQNNGV. CDR3 DNA: TGTGCCAGCAGCACCGAGGGGGGGTTTGGGCAGTACTTC. Encoded protein: CASSTEGGFGQYF.

The chain joins TRBV20-1 to TRBJ1-3; unclear D gene. The CDR3 loop spans 16 amino acids. Germline V gives CDR1 DFQATT, CDR2 SNEGSKA (reference sequence). Trimming stripped 3 bases from V and 0 bases from J, with 15 bases between. The CDR3 loop is CSARPTYSFSGNTIYF. CDR3 DNA sequence: TGCAGTGCTAGGCCCACCTACAGCTTCTCTGGAAACACCATATATTTT.

The CDR3 bases are TGCAGTGCTAGAGATTCGAGGTCCATGCGAGGGGTGGGGGCTAATGAGCAGTTCTTC. Protein sequence: CSARDSRSMRGVGANEQFF. J is TRBJ2-1 and V is TRBV20-1; maybe TRBD1 (6 bases). The CDR3 contains 19 residues. The germline gives CDR1 DFQATT, CDR2 SNEGSKA (reference sequence). The V and J ends lost 0 bases and 7 bases respectively, with 28 bases between them.

This clonotype turned up a few times. This chain joins TRBV3-1 and TRBJ1-6; D call uncertain. Germline V gene lookup returns CDR1 LGHDT and CDR2 YNNKEL (reference sequence). V lost 0 bases and J lost 9, with 9 bases in between. The CDR3 has 14 residues. The CDR3, as DNA: TGTGCCAGCAGCCAAGAAGGTCGGGCTTCACCCCTCCACTTT. It translates to CASSQEGRASPLHF.

This clonotype was observed many times. The rearrangement joins TRBV13 to TRBJ2-5, with D perhaps matching TRBD1 or TRBD2 (6 bases each). The V end was cut by 4 bases, the J end by 1 base, with 10 bases between. CDR1 is PRHDT, CDR2 FYEKMQ, per germline (reference sequence). The CDR3 sequence is 14 residues long. The CDR3, as DNA: TGTGCCAGCAGCTCCCGGGGGCTCCAAGAGACCCAGTACTTC. Its translation: CASSSRGLQETQYF.

At least ten counts were recorded for this clonotype. This chain uses TRBV4-2 with TRBJ2-3; TRBD2 agrees at 13 bases. After removal of 4 bases from V and 0 bases from J, the junction contained 4 bases not matched to a gene. CDR1 is LGHNA and CDR2 is YNFKEQ in the germline V gene. CDR3 length equals 17 residues. CDR3 sequence: CASSLTSGGTSTDTQYF. The CDR3 bases are TGTGCCAGCAGCCTGACTAGCGGGGGGACTAGCACAGATACGCAGTATTTT.

The sample holds a few counts of this clonotype. This chain's CDR3 is CASRPENYGYTF. The CDR3 nucleotides are TGTGCCAGCAGGCCAGAGAACTATGGCTACACCTTC. V and J are TRBV2 and TRBJ1-2, with D unresolved. V was cut by 6 bases and J by 2 bases, with 7 bases left in between. Germline V gene data show CDR1 as SNHLY and CDR2 as FYNNEI. This CDR3 has 12 amino acids.

This clonotype was counted ten times or more. The gene calls are TRBV10-3 and TRBJ2-3, with D uncertain. The CDR3 is made up of 12 amino acids. In germline, CDR1 is ENHRY, CDR2 SYGVKD. The V end was cut by 7 bases, the J end by 1 base, with 6 bases between. The DNA of the CDR3 is TGTGCCATCATGGGCCGCACAGATACGCAGTATTTT. Its protein product is CAIMGRTDTQYF.

This clonotype was detected many times. The chain joins TRBV19 to TRBJ2-7; the D gene is possibly TRBD2 (6 bases). Trimming left V 5 bases short and J 7 bases short, with 21 bases between. The CDR3 spans 15 residues. Germline lookup yields CDR1 LNHDA and CDR2 SQIVND (reference sequence). The CDR3 DNA sequence: TGTGCCAGTAGTCCGGGACTTACCCCGGGGGTGGAGCAGTACTTC. Translated: CASSPGLTPGVEQYF. Drawing the rest from reference TRBV19 and TRBJ2-7, the complete variable domain is DGGITQSPKYLFRKEGQNVTLSCEQNLNHDAMYWYRQDPGQGLRLIYYSQIVNDFQKGDIAEGYSVSREKKESFPLTVTSAQKNPTAFYLCASSPGLTPGVEQYFGPGTRLTVT.

J is TRBJ1-5 and V is TRBV6-1, with D possibly being TRBD1 (5 bases). Per germline, CDR1 MNHNS and CDR2 SASEGT. The CDR3 loop spans 16 amino acids. Trimming took 1 base from V and 6 from J, leaving 16 bases between them. CDR3 coding DNA: TGTGCCAGCAGTGAAGAGCGAGGGGTCTGGGCTCAGCCCCAGCATTTT. Its translation is CASSEERGVWAQPQHF.

This clonotype was detected a few times. V usage is TRBV20-1 and J usage is TRBJ2-2, with D possibly TRBD1 on 7 matching bases. The CDR3 contains 15 residues. With 2 bases removed from V and 4 bases from J, the gap between germline ends came to 14 bases. In germline, CDR1 is DFQATT, CDR2 SNEGSKA (reference sequence). CDR3 residues: CSARPGGQPTGELFF. CDR3 nucleotides: TGCAGTGCTAGACCCGGGGGACAGCCCACCGGGGAGCTGTTTTTT.

This clonotype was seen more than once but under ten times. V gene TRBV5-1 combines with J gene TRBJ1-2, with D possibly TRBD1 on 5 matching bases. This CDR3 is built from 15 residues. The germline V gene encodes CDR1 SGHRS and CDR2 YFSETQ. V lost 5 bases and J 8 bases, leaving 22 bases between the germline ends. Here the CDR3 reads CASSLTDPTSIGYTF. The CDR3 DNA is TGCGCCAGCAGTTTGACAGATCCGACGTCCATAGGCTACACCTTC.